The TCR beta chain under discussion was sequenced for a study of blood T cells in healthy people across ages. For the second PCR, which ran for roughly 7 to 11 cycles, a sample-barcoded 5' primer and a J-beta primer mix were used. TCRdb fed the 5' RACE reads into MiXCR, producing one record per CDR3 protein. This table holds 650,000 to 800,000 distinct CDR3 sequences, approximately 44% found once. This clonotype was recorded only once. Its target is not known. Study findings and constraints: A conclusive naive versus antigen-experienced comparison was prevented by the unsorted PBMCs.

Trimming removed 1 base at V and 4 bases at J, with 14 bases between. The germline CDR1 and CDR2 sequences are MDHEN and SYDVKM. The CDR3 extends over 17 amino acids. Sequences were obtained from blood. The sequence came from a man aged 55-75 years in good health. This chain links TRBV28 with TRBJ1-6; weak D call: TRBD1 (6 bases). CDR3 DNA sequence: TGTGCCAGCAGTTTATTGGTGGGGGCGAATTATAATTCACCCCTCCACTTT. Residues: CASSLLVGANYNSPLHF. Based on the CDR3 plus reference TRBV28 and TRBJ1-6, the full variable domain is DVKVTQSSRYLVKRTGEKVFLECVQDMDHENMFWYRQDPGLGLRLIYFSYDVKMKEKGDIPEGYSVSREKKERFSLILESASTNQTSMYLCASSLLVGANYNSPLHFGNGTRLTVT.